This T cell receptor beta chain was retrieved from a study of CD8+ T cells in alopecia areata. Study-wide background: The share of scalp area affected provided the severity score for treated patients. General study results and limits: Scalp clonality and expanded CD8+ clones among the top 100 showed significant decreases with tofacitinib.

Comments on this clone: Its antigen is not identified.

This sample's treatment: oral pan-JAK inhibitor, 5-10 mg twice daily. Cell sorting was applied to PBMCs, and CD4+ and CD8+ T cells were collected. CDR1 is SQVTM, CDR2 ANQGSEA, per germline. The V and J ends lost 3 bases and 5 bases respectively, with 13 bases between them. The CDR3 has 13 residues. RNA, once extracted, was reverse transcribed into cDNA for use as the sequencing template. The protocol was immunoSEQ multiplex PCR, while the TCRdb copy is restricted to in-frame clones and leaves out a portion. The sample includes 200,000 or so clones, 58% of them seen just once. The starting material was CD4+ T cells sorted from blood, obtained at week 24, from a patient treated with tofacitinib. This receptor was identified in a human donor with alopecia areata. The chain is built from TRBV29-1 and TRBJ2-5; the D gene is possibly TRBD1 (6 bases). CDR3 coding DNA: TGCAGCGTTGACACCCAGGGGCCCGAGACCCAGTACTTC. Translated: CSVDTQGPETQYF.